These 18 T cell receptor beta chains share one sample of origin, sequenced in a study of T cell clonotyping in hematopoietic cell transplantation. Here immunoSEQ multiplex PCR was the method, and the copy in TCRdb shows in-frame clones only, minus some. Of roughly 44,000 clones in the sample, 85% were seen once. The time point here: recipient sample about 28 days before transplant, after cytoreduction. The source material was peripheral blood mononuclear cells, sampled before stem cell transplant. The source is a man aged 55 to 69 with acute myeloid leukemia. Some clones in this sample may be carry-over from other donors' samples.

This sequence joins TRBV7-9 and TRBJ1-1; TRBD1 matches 9 bases. Germline V gives CDR1 SEHNR, CDR2 FQNEAQ (reference sequence). After removal of 4 bases from V and 1 base from J, the junction contained 1 base not matched to a gene. The CDR3 extends over 14 amino acids. The CDR3 nucleotides read TGTGCCAGCAGCTCGACAGGGGGGAACACTGAAGCTTTCTTT. It codes for CASSSTGGNTEAFF.

The chain carries TRBV9 and TRBJ2-7; 8 positions agree with TRBD2. The germline V gene has CDR1 SGDLS and CDR2 YYNGEE. With V trimmed by 2 bases and J by 3 bases, 10 bases remained unmatched. This CDR3 spans 16 amino acids. CDR3 coding DNA: TGTGCCAGCAGCGTGACCGCTGCGGGGGGCCTCTACGAGCAGTACTTC. As protein: CASSVTAAGGLYEQYF.

The chain carries TRBV14 and TRBJ1-1; D possibly corresponds to TRBD1 (6 bases). The ends were cut back, 0 bases at V and 0 bases at J, with 11 bases in the middle. CDR1 and CDR2 (germline): SGHDN, FVKESK. This CDR3 has 16 amino acids. The CDR3 DNA reads as TGTGCCAGCAGCCAAGACTGGGGGCCCCTGAACACTGAAGCTTTCTTT. As protein: CASSQDWGPLNTEAFF.

The chain uses TRBV11-3 and TRBJ1-4; D is ambiguous. With 3 bases removed from V and 3 bases from J, the gap between germline ends came to 11 bases. The germline V gene encodes CDR1 SGHNT and CDR2 YENEEA. The CDR3 is 15 residues long. The CDR3 here is CASSFEGKPNEKLFF. The CDR3 nucleotides are TGTGCCAGCAGCTTCGAGGGAAAACCTAATGAAAAACTGTTTTTT.

This chain uses TRBV7-6 with TRBJ1-4, with D unresolved. This CDR3 is 14 amino acids long. Germline-derived CDR1 and CDR2 are SGHVS and FNYEAQ. The V and J ends lost 4 bases and 8 bases respectively, with 14 bases between them. The CDR3 coding sequence is TGTGCCAGCAGCTCCCCGGACGGAGGGGAAAAACTGTTTTTT. It translates to CASSSPDGGEKLFF.

This clone was picked up one time. The chain couples TRBV6-6 to TRBJ1-1, with a possible D match to TRBD1 (6 bases). V was clipped by 4 bases and J by 3 bases, with 12 bases between them. CDR3 length equals 14 residues. Germline CDR1 and CDR2: MNHNY and SVGAGI (reference sequence). In nucleotides, the CDR3 is TGTGCCAGCAGTTGGGGGCAGTCGGACACTGAAGCTTTCTTT. Translated: CASSWGQSDTEAFF.

The chain joins TRBV28 to TRBJ2-7, with TRBD1 identical over 9 bases. CDR3 length equals 16 residues. The ends lost 6 bases at V and 3 bases at J; junction bases unmatched: 12. The germline V gene has CDR1 MDHEN and CDR2 SYDVKM. In DNA form, the CDR3 reads TGTGCCAGCAGCTCCCCACCGGGACAGGGCTACTACGAGCAGTACTTC. This gives the protein CASSSPPGQGYYEQYF.

The J gene is TRBJ2-1, the V gene TRBV6-1, with D hard to call. Germline assignment: CDR1 MNHNS and CDR2 SASEGT. V lost 1 base and J lost 15, with 10 bases in between. The CDR3 loop spans 11 amino acids. CDR3 residues: CASSEDSWGFF. The CDR3 nucleotides read TGTGCCAGCAGTGAAGATAGTTGGGGGTTCTTC.

The rearrangement uses TRBV2 and TRBJ1-6; possibly TRBD1 for D (6 bases). This CDR3 is 15 amino acids long. Germline V gene lookup returns CDR1 SNHLY and CDR2 FYNNEI. The ends were cut back, 11 bases at V and 7 bases at J, with 21 bases in the middle. CDR3 coding DNA: TGTGCCTGCAAGGGGGGCGGGACTATGAATTCACCCCTCCACTTT. It encodes CACKGGGTMNSPLHF.

This clone was seen a handful of times. CDR3: CASSAPGQGLNGNTIYF. CDR3 DNA: TGTGCCAGCAGCGCGCCGGGACAGGGCTTAAATGGAAACACCATATATTTT. The J gene is TRBJ1-3, the V gene TRBV9, with 9 bases identical to TRBD1. The ends lost 3 bases at V and 3 bases at J; junction bases unmatched: 10. The CDR3 runs to 17 residues. CDR1 is SGDLS and CDR2 is YYNGEE in the germline V gene.

This chain connects TRBV5-6 to TRBJ2-3; D is tentatively TRBD1 or TRBD2 (5 bases each). This CDR3 is built from 14 residues. Germline CDR1 SGHDT, CDR2 YYEEEE. Trimming took 4 bases from V and 3 from J, leaving 12 bases between them. The CDR3 DNA sequence: TGTGCCAGCAGCAACTCCTGGGGGACAGATACGCAGTATTTT. This codes for CASSNSWGTDTQYF.

The chain joins TRBV29-1 to TRBJ2-7; D is perhaps TRBD2 (5 bases). Between the trimmed V and J ends, which lost 7 bases and 7 bases, there was a span of 17 bases. This CDR3 is built from 12 residues. CDR1 and CDR2 (germline): SQVTM, ANQGSEA. CDR3 in DNA: TGCAGCGAGAGGACTTTAACTGGTGAGCAGTACTTC. Protein sequence: CSERTLTGEQYF.

This clone was observed a single time. This chain uses TRBV28 with TRBJ2-4; either TRBD1 or TRBD2 may supply D (6 bases each). CDR3 length: 18 amino acids. Deletions cut 2 bases from V and 9 bases from J, with 26 bases between. Germline CDR1 is MDHEN and CDR2 is SYDVKM. DNA for the CDR3: TGTGCCAGCAGTTTACATGACGCACTCTGGGGGGCAAAAGCCATTCAGTACTTC. It codes for CASSLHDALWGAKAIQYF.

The chain carries TRBV12-1 and TRBJ2-7. TRBV12-1 represents a pseudogene. The CDR3 contains 16 residues. The CDR3 coding sequence is TGTGCCAGCAGCTTCGACGGACTTACAGGCCACTACGAGCAGTACTTC. This sequence encodes CASSFDGLTGHYEQYF.

Here the CDR3 reads CASSVAGQGNTGELFF. DNA of the CDR3: TGTGCCAGCAGCGTAGCGGGACAGGGGAACACCGGGGAGCTGTTTTTT. The rearrangement uses TRBV9 and TRBJ2-2, with 9 bases lining up with TRBD1. V was clipped by 0 bases and J by 1 base; unmatched bases: 1. The germline V gene has CDR1 SGDLS and CDR2 YYNGEE. The CDR3 is made up of 16 amino acids.

The chain combines TRBV9 with TRBJ1-3, with D tentatively TRBD1 (6 bases). This CDR3 has 16 residues. V dropped 0 bases and J dropped 0 bases, with 10 bases sitting between them. CDR1 SGDLS and CDR2 YYNGEE come from the germline V gene. The CDR3 DNA reads TGTGCCAGCAGCGTAGGGACAGCTAACTCTGGAAACACCATATATTTT. Translation gives CASSVGTANSGNTIYF.

The chain has TRBV4-3 and TRBJ2-4; 8 bases match TRBD1. The V segment lost 2 bases and the J segment 2 bases; nucleotides outside the gene matches: 8. Germline V CDR1 and CDR2: LGHNA, YSLEER. The CDR3 spans 17 residues. CDR3 protein: CASSQRRAGGPKNIQYF. CDR3 coding DNA: TGCGCCAGCAGCCAAAGGAGGGCAGGGGGCCCCAAAAACATTCAGTACTTC.

The V gene is TRBV7-2, the J gene TRBJ2-5; 7 bases agree with TRBD2. V shed 0 bases and J 4 bases; nucleotides not matched to a gene: 2. CDR1 SGHTA and CDR2 FQGNSA come from the germline V gene. The CDR3 has 14 amino acids. CDR3 sequence: CASSLAGGGETQYF. The CDR3 DNA reads as TGTGCCAGCAGCTTAGCGGGCGGGGGAGAGACCCAGTACTTC.